This is a list of T cell receptor beta chains from one sample in a study of early T cells in non-severe SARS-CoV-2 infection. TCRdb fed the 5' RACE reads into MiXCR, producing one record per CDR3 protein. Seen here are 85,000 to 100,000 distinct CDR3 sequences, approximately 11% observed once, and the top ten hold 4.7%. This specimen was whole blood, taken at baseline. These receptors were collected from an adult who was a healthcare worker with PCR-confirmed SARS-CoV-2 infection or an uninfected control (not recorded which). CDR3s include the opening cysteine and the closing phenylalanine or tryptophan. D genes are given only for firm matches. Clone size is stated in some rows and not others, as once, few, many or a class when expanded.

CDR3 DNA	CDR3 protein	V gene	D gene	J gene	clone size	CDR3 length
TGTGCCAGCAGCCAAGAGATCCTAGCGGGGGGGCTCACCGGGGAGCTGTTTTTT	CASSQEILAGGLTGELFF	TRBV3-1	TRBD2	TRBJ2-2	-	18
TGCAGTGCCCCGGGACAGGGGCCCTACAATGAGCAGTTCTTC	CSAPGQGPYNEQFF	TRBV20-1	TRBD1	TRBJ2-1	-	14
TGTGCCAGCAGCTGGGGACAGACAGTCGAGCAGTACTTC	CASSWGQTVEQYF	TRBV7-6	TRBD1	TRBJ2-7	many	13
TGTGCCAGCAGCGAAGGGTCATATACGCAGTATTTT	CASSEGSYTQYF	TRBV4-2	-	TRBJ2-3	many	12
TGCAGTGCTAGACACCCCGCCTCTCAGCCCCAGCATTTT	CSARHPASQPQHF	TRBV20-1	-	TRBJ1-5	many	13
TGCAGCGTTGAGGCTGGGGCTACGGATACGCAGTATTTT	CSVEAGATDTQYF	TRBV29-1	-	TRBJ2-3	-	13
TGTGCCAGCAGTACAGCGGGACTAACCGTGAATGAGCAGTTCTTC	CASSTAGLTVNEQFF	TRBV12-3/TRBV12-4	TRBD2	TRBJ2-1	-	15
TGTGCCTGGAGTGTTATCAGGGGGAACACTGAAGCTTTCTTT	CAWSVIRGNTEAFF	TRBV30	-	TRBJ1-1	-	14
TGTGCCACCAGCAGAGTGCCTAGAACCTACGAGCAGTACTTC	CATSRVPRTYEQYF	TRBV15	-	TRBJ2-7	few	14
TGTGCCAGCAGCCAATACAGGGGCTACGAGCAGTACTTC	CASSQYRGYEQYF	TRBV3-1	TRBD1	TRBJ2-7	few	13
TGTGCCAGCAGTTACGAGCGGGAGGCCTACGAGCAGTACTTC	CASSYEREAYEQYF	TRBV6-2/TRBV6-3	TRBD2	TRBJ2-7	many	14
TGCGCCAGCAGCTTATCTAACAGGGTAACCGAGCAGTACTTC	CASSLSNRVTEQYF	TRBV5-1	-	TRBJ2-7	many	14
TGTGCCAGCAGCTCCAACAATAATCTAGCGGGGCCCTCTCACGGGGAGCTGTTTTTT	CASSSNNNLAGPSHGELFF	TRBV9	TRBD2	TRBJ2-2	many	19
TGCGCCAGCAGTATCGCGTCACCTGCTAACTATGGCTACACCTTC	CASSIASPANYGYTF	TRBV5-1	-	TRBJ1-2	many	15
TGTGCCAGCAACGTGGGGATCACTACCGGGGAGCTGTTTTTT	CASNVGITTGELFF	TRBV12-3/TRBV12-4	-	TRBJ2-2	few	14
TGTGCCAGCCACGGTAGCGGGACCAGCACAGATACGCAGTATTTT	CASHGSGTSTDTQYF	TRBV27	TRBD2	TRBJ2-3	many	15
TGTGCCAGCAGCTTAGAGGCTAGCGGGGCGGCTAGCTCAGATACGCAGTATTTT	CASSLEASGAASSDTQYF	TRBV7-8	TRBD2	TRBJ2-3	-	18
TGTGCCAGCTCCTTGGCGGGGGGGAGTAATGAGCAGTTCTTC	CASSLAGGSNEQFF	TRBV11-2	TRBD2	TRBJ2-1	many	14
TGTGCCAGCGGGGGACTAGCAGAGACCCAGTACTTC	CASGGLAETQYF	TRBV12-3/TRBV12-4	TRBD2	TRBJ2-5	-	12
TGCGCCAGCAGCTGGGGGCGGGCGATACTAGCGAGTACCCAGTACTTC	CASSWGRAILASTQYF	TRBV5-1	-	TRBJ2-5	many	16
TGTGCCAGCAGCGTTAGCGGTTGGGCAGATACGCAGTATTTT	CASSVSGWADTQYF	TRBV9	-	TRBJ2-3	many	14
TGTGCCAGCAGCCACTCAGCCGGGGGCTCCTACGAGCAGTACTTC	CASSHSAGGSYEQYF	TRBV5-4	-	TRBJ2-7	few	15
TGCGCCAGCAGCCAAGAGGGAGGGATAGTTCGAGATACGCAGTATTTT	CASSQEGGIVRDTQYF	TRBV4-1	TRBD2	TRBJ2-3	few	16
TGTGCCAGCAGTCCGCCCGGGGGGCGCGGAAATGGCTACACCTTC	CASSPPGGRGNGYTF	TRBV28	-	TRBJ1-2	-	15
TGTGCCAGCAGCCCAGGGACGGACTACGAGCAGTACTTC	CASSPGTDYEQYF	TRBV7-7	-	TRBJ2-7	few	13
TGTGCCAGCAGTTACTCGACTAATTCACCCCTCCACTTT	CASSYSTNSPLHF	TRBV6-5	-	TRBJ1-6	-	13
TGTGCCAGCACCCGACAGGGGACAGCACCCACAGATACGCAGTATTTT	CASTRQGTAPTDTQYF	TRBV27	TRBD1	TRBJ2-3	-	16
TGCAATGCTAGTCAGCGGTTGTGGGGGCCCGACAATGAGCAGTTCTTC	CNASQRLWGPDNEQFF	TRBV20-1	-	TRBJ2-1	many	16
TGTGCCAGCAGCCCCATTTTACGGCGAGGAGGGATAGATACGCAGTATTTT	CASSPILRRGGIDTQYF	TRBV11-2	-	TRBJ2-3	few	17